This TCR beta chain originates from a study of blood T cell repertoires in COVID-19. Study information: Samples of COVID-19 (acute and convalescent) were obtained from the United States, Italy and Spain. PBMCs, B-cell-depleted T cells, or T cells were the source of the cDNA or gDNA that made up the material.

Original methodology: Reference gene primer amplification yielded estimated nucleated cell counts. Clones were sequenced by immunoSEQ multiplex PCR, and TCRdb holds only the in-frame ones, with some missing. Clone size and the V and J calls come from that table; the DNA yielded D and trimming. Among tens of thousands of clones listed, roughly 79% were seen once. V lost 4 bases to trimming and J lost 1 base, with 10 bases between them. Germline values: CDR1 MGHRA, CDR2 YSYEKL. This CDR3 is 15 amino acids long. Followed over time, Seattle patients had been enrolled while infection was active. The sample consisted of peripheral blood. This sequence joins TRBV4-1 and TRBJ2-2; possibly TRBD1 for D (6 bases). The receptor was isolated from a man in his fifties or sixties with COVID-19, enrolled during active disease. Here the CDR3 reads CASSPGVMNTGELFF. For the CDR3, the DNA is TGCGCCAGCAGCCCAGGGGTTATGAACACCGGGGAGCTGTTTTTT.